Below are 14 T cell receptor beta chains sequenced from a single sample in a study of cytomegalovirus exposure and HLA in healthy donors. Primers included in the PCR were 60 Vbeta and 13 Jbeta primers. Assay used: immunoSEQ multiplex PCR; TCRdb lists only in-frame clones, some missing. Of 180,000 or so clones detected, approximately 85% appear once; the ten largest clones hold roughly 10%. The sequenced sample consisted of PBMCs. The origin of the receptors is a man younger than 35 in good health and CMV-seropositive.

The CDR3 is CAFDRAGANVLTF. In nucleotides, the CDR3 is TGTGCTTTTGACAGGGCTGGGGCCAACGTCCTGACTTTC. V is TRBV30 and J is TRBJ2-6; 7 bases are shared with TRBD1. The germline CDR1 and CDR2 sequences are GTSNPN and SVGIG (reference sequence). The CDR3 totals 13 residues. Together with reference TRBV30 and TRBJ2-6, the CDR3 gives the full variable domain: SQTIHQWPATLVQPVGSPLSLECTVEGTSNPNLYWYRQAAGRGLQLLFYSVGIGQISSEVPQNLSASRPQDRQFILSSKKLLLSDSGFYLCAFDRAGANVLTFGAGSRLTVL.

The rearrangement links TRBV7-2 to TRBJ2-3; 10 bases line up with TRBD2. CDR1 is SGHTA and CDR2 is FQGNSA in the germline V gene. The CDR3 contains 15 residues. V lost 6 bases, J lost 4 bases, and 7 bases stayed unmatched. In DNA, the CDR3 is TGTGCCAGCAGACCAAGCGGGGGGGCGGCAGATACGCAGTATTTT. This sequence encodes CASRPSGGAADTQYF. Combining the CDR3 with reference TRBV7-2 and TRBJ2-3 gives the whole variable domain GAGVSQSPSNKVTEKGKDVELRCDPISGHTALYWYRQSLGQGLEFLIYFQGNSAPDKSGLPSDRFSAERTGGSVSTLTIQRTQQEDSAVYLCASRPSGGAADTQYFGPGTRLTVL.

The rearrangement links TRBV6-1 to TRBJ2-1, with 9 bases lining up with TRBD2. The CDR3 totals 15 residues. Germline CDR1 and CDR2: MNHNS and SASEGT. Trimming at V came to 4 bases and at J to 6 bases, leaving 7 bases not matched to a gene. The chain's CDR3 is CASSGGLAHVNEQFF. CDR3 nucleotide sequence: TGTGCCAGCAGTGGGGGACTAGCACACGTCAATGAGCAGTTCTTC.

The genes are TRBV9 and TRBJ2-3, with D possibly matching TRBD2 (7 bases). The V end was cut by 4 bases, the J end by 14 bases, with 35 bases between. The CDR3 extends over 18 amino acids. Germline loops: CDR1 SGDLS, CDR2 YYNGEE. The CDR3, as DNA: TGTGCCAGCAGCTCAGGGCCCCAACTACTACAGGGCACCACGGGGGGGTATTTT. Protein product: CASSSGPQLLQGTTGGYF.

V and J are TRBV6-1 and TRBJ1-5; D is possibly TRBD1 (5 bases). This CDR3 contains 13 residues. The V gene lost 8 bases and the J gene lost 4 bases, with 12 bases spanning the gap. The germline V gene encodes CDR1 MNHNS and CDR2 SASEGT. DNA of the CDR3: TGTGCCAGCCTAGGGGTCCTTAATCAGCCCCAGCATTTT. Amino acids: CASLGVLNQPQHF.

V and J are TRBV7-8 and TRBJ2-1; 8 bases agree with TRBD1. Trimming cost V 5 bases and J 5 bases; bases outside gene matches: 2. CDR3 length equals 13 residues. Germline CDR1 and CDR2: SGHVS and FQNEAQ. The CDR3 DNA sequence: TGTGCCAGCAGCCCGACAGGGGACAATGAGCAGTTCTTC. The encoded protein is CASSPTGDNEQFF. Looking up the rest from reference TRBV7-8 and TRBJ2-1 gives the full variable domain: GAGVSQSPRYKVAKRGQDVALRCDPISGHVSLFWYQQALGQGPEFLTYFQNEAQLDKSGLPSDRFFAERPEGSVSTLKIQRTQQEDSAVYLCASSPTGDNEQFFGPGTRLTVL.

V gene TRBV19 combines with J gene TRBJ1-2; a weak D match, TRBD1 (6 bases). CDR3 length: 15 residues. The germline V gene has CDR1 LNHDA and CDR2 SQIVND (reference sequence). V was shortened by 5 bases and J by 5 bases, with 18 bases between the two germline ends. This CDR3 reads CASSLRQATPYGYTF. The CDR3 nucleotides are TGTGCCAGTAGTCTACGACAGGCCACTCCTTATGGCTACACCTTC. The variable domain in full, with the rest retrieved from reference TRBV19 and TRBJ1-2, is DGGITQSPKYLFRKEGQNVTLSCEQNLNHDAMYWYRQDPGQGLRLIYYSQIVNDFQKGDIAEGYSVSREKKESFPLTVTSAQKNPTAFYLCASSLRQATPYGYTFGSGTRLTVV.

The chain joins TRBV9 to TRBJ1-2, with TRBD1 matching 12 bases. The germline V gene has CDR1 SGDLS and CDR2 YYNGEE. J lost 14 bases, V lost 4 bases, and 6 bases had no gene match. The CDR3 has 12 amino acids. The CDR3 protein is CASSLGQGAGTF. The CDR3 DNA follows: TGTGCCAGCAGCTTGGGACAGGGGGCCGGGACCTTC.

This sequence joins TRBV7-2 and TRBJ1-1; TRBD1 agrees at 8 bases. Trimming took 1 base from V and 5 from J; bases not matched to a gene: 9. This CDR3 has 16 amino acids. Germline V gene lookup returns CDR1 SGHTA and CDR2 FQGNSA. The CDR3 DNA reads TGTGCCAGCAGCTTAGTGCAACAGGGGGTAGGAACTGAAGCTTTCTTT. Encoded protein: CASSLVQQGVGTEAFF. Drawing the rest from reference TRBV7-2 and TRBJ1-1, the complete variable domain is GAGVSQSPSNKVTEKGKDVELRCDPISGHTALYWYRQSLGQGLEFLIYFQGNSAPDKSGLPSDRFSAERTGGSVSTLTIQRTQQEDSAVYLCASSLVQQGVGTEAFFGQGTRLTVV.

J is TRBJ1-1 and V is TRBV5-1; D not resolved. Germline V gene data show CDR1 as SGHRS and CDR2 as YFSETQ. V was clipped by 2 bases and J by 1 base, with 9 bases between them. The CDR3 extends over 14 amino acids. In nucleotides, the CDR3 is TGCGCCAGCAGCTTATGGGGAGCGAACACTGAAGCTTTCTTT. Amino acids: CASSLWGANTEAFF.

The chain links TRBV29-1 to TRBJ1-1, with 7 bases matching TRBD1. Germline loops: CDR1 SQVTM, CDR2 ANQGSEA. The CDR3 length is 13 residues. The CDR3 DNA is TGCAGTTCTCGAGGAGGGGGCCGCACTGAAGCTTTCTTT. Its protein product is CSSRGGGRTEAFF.

The V gene is TRBV7-2, the J gene TRBJ2-1; D unresolved. CDR3 length: 15 amino acids. CDR1 and CDR2 (germline): SGHTA, FQGNSA. The V and J ends lost 0 bases and 2 bases respectively, with 8 bases between them. CDR3 in DNA: TGTGCCAGCAGCTTAGCTCTGGGCCCCTACAATGAGCAGTTCTTC. This encodes CASSLALGPYNEQFF.

This clone occurred once. J is TRBJ1-1 and V is TRBV9; possible D gene TRBD1, 6 bases. The V and J ends lost 0 bases and 1 base respectively, with 10 bases between them. The CDR3 runs 15 residues. Germline V gene lookup returns CDR1 SGDLS and CDR2 YYNGEE. CDR3 nucleotide sequence: TGTGCCAGCAGCGTAGGGGGGCGCGGGAACACTGAAGCTTTCTTT. It is translated as CASSVGGRGNTEAFF.

The chain recombines TRBV30 with TRBJ1-2; TRBD1 is a possible D gene (6 bases). CDR1 and CDR2 (germline): GTSNPN, SVGIG (reference sequence). This CDR3 comprises 13 residues. The V end lost 4 bases, the J end lost 8 bases, and 17 bases lay between the germline ends. Here the CDR3 reads CAWKTQGSRGYTF. The CDR3 DNA follows: TGTGCCTGGAAAACTCAGGGGAGTCGCGGCTACACCTTC.